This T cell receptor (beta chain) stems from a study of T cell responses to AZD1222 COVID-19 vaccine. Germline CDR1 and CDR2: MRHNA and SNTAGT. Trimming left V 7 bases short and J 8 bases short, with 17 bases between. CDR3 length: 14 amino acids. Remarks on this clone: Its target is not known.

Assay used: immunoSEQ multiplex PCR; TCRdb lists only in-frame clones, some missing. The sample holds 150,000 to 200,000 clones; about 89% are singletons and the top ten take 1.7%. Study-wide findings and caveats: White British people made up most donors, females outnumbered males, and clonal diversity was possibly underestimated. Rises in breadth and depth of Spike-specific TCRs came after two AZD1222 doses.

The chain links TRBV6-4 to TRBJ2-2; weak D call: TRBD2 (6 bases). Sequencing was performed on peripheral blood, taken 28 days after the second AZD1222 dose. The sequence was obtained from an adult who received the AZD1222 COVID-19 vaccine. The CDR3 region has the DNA TGTGCCAGCACTCCCGTGGGGGGTAAGGGGGAGCTGTTTTTT. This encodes CASTPVGGKGELFF.